The sequence of this T cell receptor (beta chain) was determined in a study of blood T cell repertoires in COVID-19. Looking at the study overall: Samples of COVID-19 (acute and convalescent) were obtained from the United States, Italy and Spain.

The V end was cut by 0 bases, the J end by 0 bases, with 18 bases between. Germline V gene sequence: CDR1 SGHVS, CDR2 FNYEAQ. The CDR3 is 19 residues long. Patients from Seattle were sampled longitudinally, starting during active infection. The assay was immunoSEQ multiplex PCR, and TCRdb's table has in-frame clones only and misses some. The sample records roughly 200,000 clones, 81% being singletons. V and J are TRBV7-6 and TRBJ1-3; D possibly corresponds to TRBD1 (5 bases). This receptor was taken from a woman aged 40 to 55 with COVID-19, enrolled during active disease. Sequenced sample: peripheral blood. The CDR3 is CASSLAGPPDWSSGNTIYF. CDR3 in DNA: TGTGCCAGCAGCTTAGCGGGGCCCCCAGACTGGAGCTCTGGAAACACCATATATTTT.